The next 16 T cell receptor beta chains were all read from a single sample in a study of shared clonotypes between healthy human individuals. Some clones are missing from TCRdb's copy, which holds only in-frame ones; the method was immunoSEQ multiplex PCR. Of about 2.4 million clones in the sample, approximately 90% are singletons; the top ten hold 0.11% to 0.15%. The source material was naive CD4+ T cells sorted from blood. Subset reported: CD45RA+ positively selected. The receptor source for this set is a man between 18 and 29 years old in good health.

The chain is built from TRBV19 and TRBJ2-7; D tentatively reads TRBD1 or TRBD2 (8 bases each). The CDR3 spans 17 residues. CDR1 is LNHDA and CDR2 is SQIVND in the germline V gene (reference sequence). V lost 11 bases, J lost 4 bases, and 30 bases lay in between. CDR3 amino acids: CAASREGTGTGVYEQYF. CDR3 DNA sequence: TGTGCCGCCTCACGGGAGGGCACCGGGACAGGTGTTTACGAGCAGTACTTC.

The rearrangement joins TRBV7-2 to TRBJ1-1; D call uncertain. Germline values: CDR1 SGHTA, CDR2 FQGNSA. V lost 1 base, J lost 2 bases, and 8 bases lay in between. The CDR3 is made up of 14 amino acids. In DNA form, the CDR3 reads TGTGCCAGCAGCTTAGAAGGCATTAACACTGAAGCTTTCTTT. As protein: CASSLEGINTEAFF.

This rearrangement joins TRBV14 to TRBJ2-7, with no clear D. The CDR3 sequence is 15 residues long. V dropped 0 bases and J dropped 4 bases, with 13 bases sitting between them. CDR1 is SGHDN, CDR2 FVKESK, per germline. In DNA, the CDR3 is TGTGCCAGCAGCCAAGATCTGTCGCGGCAATACGAGCAGTACTTC. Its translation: CASSQDLSRQYEQYF.

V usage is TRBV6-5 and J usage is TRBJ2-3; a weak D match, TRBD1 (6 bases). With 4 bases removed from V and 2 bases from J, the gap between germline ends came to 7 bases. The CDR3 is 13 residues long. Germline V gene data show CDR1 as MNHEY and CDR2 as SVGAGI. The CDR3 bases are TGTGCCAGCAGTTGGACAGTCACAGATACGCAGTATTTT. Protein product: CASSWTVTDTQYF.

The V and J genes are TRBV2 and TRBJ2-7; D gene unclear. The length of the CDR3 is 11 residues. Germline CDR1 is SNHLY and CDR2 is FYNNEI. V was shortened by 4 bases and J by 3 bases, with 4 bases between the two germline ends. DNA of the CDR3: TGTGCCAGCAGTGCCCACTACGAGCAGTACTTC. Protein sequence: CASSAHYEQYF. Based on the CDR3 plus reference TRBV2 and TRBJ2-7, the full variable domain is EPEVTQTPSHQVTQMGQEVILRCVPISNHLYFYWYRQILGQKVEFLVSFYNNEISEKSEIFDDQFSVERPDGSNFTLKIRSTKLEDSAMYFCASSAHYEQYFGPGTRLTVT.

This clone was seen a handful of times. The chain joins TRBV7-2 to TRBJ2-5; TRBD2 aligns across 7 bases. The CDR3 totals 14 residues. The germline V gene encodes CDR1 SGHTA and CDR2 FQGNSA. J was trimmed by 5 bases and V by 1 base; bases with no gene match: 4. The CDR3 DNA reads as TGTGCCAGCAGCTTAGGGACTAGGAGCGAGACCCAGTACTTC. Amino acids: CASSLGTRSETQYF. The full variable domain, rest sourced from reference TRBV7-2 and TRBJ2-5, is GAGVSQSPSNKVTEKGKDVELRCDPISGHTALYWYRQSLGQGLEFLIYFQGNSAPDKSGLPSDRFSAERTGGSVSTLTIQRTQQEDSAVYLCASSLGTRSETQYFGPGTRLLVL.

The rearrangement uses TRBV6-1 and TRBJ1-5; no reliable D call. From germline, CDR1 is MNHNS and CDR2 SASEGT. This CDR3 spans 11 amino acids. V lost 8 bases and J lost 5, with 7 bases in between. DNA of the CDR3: TGTGCCAGCGGAAATTATCAGCCCCAGCATTTT. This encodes CASGNYQPQHF.

The CDR3 DNA is TGTGCCAGCAGCTTGACTAGCGATAATGAGCAGTTCTTC. Protein sequence: CASSLTSDNEQFF. This chain connects TRBV7-9 to TRBJ2-1, with 8 bases fitting TRBD2. Germline assignment: CDR1 SEHNR and CDR2 FQNEAQ (reference sequence). The CDR3 is 13 residues long. Trimming at V came to 3 bases and at J to 7 bases, leaving 2 bases not matched to a gene.

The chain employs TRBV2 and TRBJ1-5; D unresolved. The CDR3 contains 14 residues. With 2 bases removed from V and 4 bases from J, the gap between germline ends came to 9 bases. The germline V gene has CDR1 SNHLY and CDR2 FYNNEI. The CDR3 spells CASSEISENQPQHF. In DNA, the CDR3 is TGTGCCAGCAGTGAAATTTCAGAGAATCAGCCCCAGCATTTT.

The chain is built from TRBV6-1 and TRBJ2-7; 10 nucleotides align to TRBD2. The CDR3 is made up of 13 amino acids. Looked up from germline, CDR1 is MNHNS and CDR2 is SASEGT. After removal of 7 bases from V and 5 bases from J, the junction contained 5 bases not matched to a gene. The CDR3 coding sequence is TGTGCCAGCAACAAGCGGGAGGGCGACGAGCAGTACTTC. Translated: CASNKREGDEQYF.

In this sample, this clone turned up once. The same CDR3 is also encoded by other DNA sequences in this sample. CDR3 loop: CASSSGTGNTEAFF. CDR3 DNA sequence: TGTGCCAGCTCTTCTGGGACAGGGAACACTGAAGCTTTCTTT. The chain combines TRBV28 with TRBJ1-1, with 8 positions matching TRBD1. This CDR3 region has 14 residues. CDR1 is MDHEN and CDR2 is SYDVKM in the germline V gene. The V and J ends lost 8 bases and 1 base, in that order; junction bases with no gene match: 6.

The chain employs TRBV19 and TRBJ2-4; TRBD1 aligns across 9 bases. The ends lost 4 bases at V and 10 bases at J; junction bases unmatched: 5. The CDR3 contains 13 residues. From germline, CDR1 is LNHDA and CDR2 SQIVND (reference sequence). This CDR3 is CASSREDRGIQYF. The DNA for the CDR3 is TGTGCCAGTAGTAGAGAGGACAGGGGAATTCAGTACTTC.

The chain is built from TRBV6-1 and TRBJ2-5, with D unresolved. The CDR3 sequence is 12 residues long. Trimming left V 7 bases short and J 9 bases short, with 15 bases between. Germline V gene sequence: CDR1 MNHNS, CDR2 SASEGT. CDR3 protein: CASNAWGSAQYF. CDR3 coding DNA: TGTGCCAGCAACGCCTGGGGATCGGCCCAGTACTTC.

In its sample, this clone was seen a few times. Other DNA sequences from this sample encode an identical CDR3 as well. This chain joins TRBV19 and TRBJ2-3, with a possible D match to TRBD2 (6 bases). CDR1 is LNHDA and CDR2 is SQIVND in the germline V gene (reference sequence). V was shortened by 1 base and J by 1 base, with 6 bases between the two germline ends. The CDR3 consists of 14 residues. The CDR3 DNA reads TGTGCCAGTAGTATAGGGGGGGGCACAGATACGCAGTATTTT. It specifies CASSIGGGTDTQYF.

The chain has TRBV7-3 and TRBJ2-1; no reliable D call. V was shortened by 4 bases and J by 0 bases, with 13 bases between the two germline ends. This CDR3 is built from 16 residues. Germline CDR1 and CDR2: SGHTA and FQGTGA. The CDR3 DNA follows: TGTGCCAGCAGCTCCTTAGGACGAGGCTCCTACAATGAGCAGTTCTTC. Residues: CASSSLGRGSYNEQFF.

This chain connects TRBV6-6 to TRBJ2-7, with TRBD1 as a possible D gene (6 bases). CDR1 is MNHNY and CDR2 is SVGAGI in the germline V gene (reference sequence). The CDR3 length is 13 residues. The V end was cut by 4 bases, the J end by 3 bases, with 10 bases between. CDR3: CASSFGQHYEQYF. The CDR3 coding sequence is TGTGCCAGCAGTTTTGGACAGCACTACGAGCAGTACTTC.